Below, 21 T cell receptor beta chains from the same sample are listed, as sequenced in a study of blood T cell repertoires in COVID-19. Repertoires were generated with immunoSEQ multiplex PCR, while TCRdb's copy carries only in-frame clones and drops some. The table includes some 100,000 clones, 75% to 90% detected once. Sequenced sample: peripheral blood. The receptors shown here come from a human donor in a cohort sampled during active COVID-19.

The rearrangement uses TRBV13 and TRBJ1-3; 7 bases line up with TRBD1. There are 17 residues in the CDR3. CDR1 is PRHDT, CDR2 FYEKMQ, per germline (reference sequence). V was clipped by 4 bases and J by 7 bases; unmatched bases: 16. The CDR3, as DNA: TGTGCCAGCAGCTCAAGAGAAAAAGGGACAGTTCGGAACACCATATATTTT. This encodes CASSSREKGTVRNTIYF.

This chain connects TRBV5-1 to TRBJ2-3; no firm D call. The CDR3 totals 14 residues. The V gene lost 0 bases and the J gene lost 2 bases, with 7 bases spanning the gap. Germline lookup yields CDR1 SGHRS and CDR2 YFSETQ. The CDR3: CASSLGRNTDTQYF. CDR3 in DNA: TGCGCCAGCAGCTTGGGCAGAAACACAGATACGCAGTATTTT.

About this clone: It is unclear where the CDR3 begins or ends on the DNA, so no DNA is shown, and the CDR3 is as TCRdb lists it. CDR3 region: CASSIRARGIYEQYF. The chain has TRBV19 and TRBJ2-7; the table calls TRBD1, which could not be checked here. The CDR3 length equals 15 residues, ends included. CDR1 LNHDA and CDR2 SQIVND come from the germline V gene (reference sequence).

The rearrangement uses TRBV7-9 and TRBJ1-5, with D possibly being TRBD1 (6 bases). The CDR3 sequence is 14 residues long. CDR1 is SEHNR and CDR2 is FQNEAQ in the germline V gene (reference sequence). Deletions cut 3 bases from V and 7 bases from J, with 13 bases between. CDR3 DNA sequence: TGTGCCAGCAGCTTTGAGGGGGTGAGGCAGCCCCAGCATTTT. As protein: CASSFEGVRQPQHF.

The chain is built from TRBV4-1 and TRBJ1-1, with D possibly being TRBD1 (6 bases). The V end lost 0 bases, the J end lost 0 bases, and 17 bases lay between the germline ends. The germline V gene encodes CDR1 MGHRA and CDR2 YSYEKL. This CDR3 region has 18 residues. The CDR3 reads CASSQDLGARRLNTEAFF. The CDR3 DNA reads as TGCGCCAGCAGCCAAGATTTGGGGGCCCGGCGGTTGAACACTGAAGCTTTCTTT.

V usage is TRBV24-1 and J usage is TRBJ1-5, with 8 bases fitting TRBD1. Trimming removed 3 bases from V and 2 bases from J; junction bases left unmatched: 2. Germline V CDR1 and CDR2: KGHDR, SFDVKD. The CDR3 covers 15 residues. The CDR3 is CATSDTGQGNQPQHF. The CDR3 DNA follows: TGTGCCACCAGTGATACGGGACAGGGCAATCAGCCCCAGCATTTT.

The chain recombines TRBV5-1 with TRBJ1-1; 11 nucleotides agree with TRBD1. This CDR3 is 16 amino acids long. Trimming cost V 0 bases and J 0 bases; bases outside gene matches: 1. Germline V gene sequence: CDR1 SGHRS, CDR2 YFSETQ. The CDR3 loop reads CASSLEGQGVNTEAFF. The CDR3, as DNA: TGCGCCAGCAGCTTGGAGGGACAGGGGGTGAACACTGAAGCTTTCTTT.

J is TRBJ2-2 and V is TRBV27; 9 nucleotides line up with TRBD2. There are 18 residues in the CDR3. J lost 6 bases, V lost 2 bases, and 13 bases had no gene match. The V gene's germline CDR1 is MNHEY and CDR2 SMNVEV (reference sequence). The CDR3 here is CASSLHYPREGRAGELFF. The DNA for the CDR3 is TGTGCCAGCAGTTTACATTACCCGCGGGAGGGCCGGGCCGGGGAGCTGTTTTTT.

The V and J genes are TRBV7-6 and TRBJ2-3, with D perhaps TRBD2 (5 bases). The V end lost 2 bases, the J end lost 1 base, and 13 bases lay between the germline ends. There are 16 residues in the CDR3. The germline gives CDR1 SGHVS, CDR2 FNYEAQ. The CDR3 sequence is CASSLRGLIGTDTQYF. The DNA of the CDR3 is TGTGCCAGCAGCTTACGGGGTTTGATCGGCACAGATACGCAGTATTTT.

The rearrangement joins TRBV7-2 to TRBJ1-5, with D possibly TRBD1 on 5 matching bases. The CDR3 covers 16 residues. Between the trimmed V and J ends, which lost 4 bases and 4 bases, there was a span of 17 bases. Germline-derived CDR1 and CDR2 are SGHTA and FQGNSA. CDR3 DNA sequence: TGTGCCAGCAGCTCTAATCCCCTAAGGGGAAATCAGCCCCAGCATTTT. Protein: CASSSNPLRGNQPQHF.

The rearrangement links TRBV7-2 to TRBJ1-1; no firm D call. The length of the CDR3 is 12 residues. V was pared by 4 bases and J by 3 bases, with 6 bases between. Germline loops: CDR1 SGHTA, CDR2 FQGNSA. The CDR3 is CASSWRDTEAFF. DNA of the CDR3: TGTGCCAGCAGCTGGCGGGACACTGAAGCTTTCTTT.

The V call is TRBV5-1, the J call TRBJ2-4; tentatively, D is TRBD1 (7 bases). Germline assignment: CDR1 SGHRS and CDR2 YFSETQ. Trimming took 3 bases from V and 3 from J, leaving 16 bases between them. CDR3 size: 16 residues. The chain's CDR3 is CASSWDLAGGKNIQYF. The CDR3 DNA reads TGCGCCAGCAGCTGGGACTTGGCAGGGGGCAAAAACATTCAGTACTTC.

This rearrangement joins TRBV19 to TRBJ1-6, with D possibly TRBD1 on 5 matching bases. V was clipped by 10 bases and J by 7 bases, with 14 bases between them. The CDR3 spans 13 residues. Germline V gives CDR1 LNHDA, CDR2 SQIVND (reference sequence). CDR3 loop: CATNAGGNSPLHF. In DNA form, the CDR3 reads TGTGCCACAAACGCCGGGGGGAATTCACCCCTCCACTTT.

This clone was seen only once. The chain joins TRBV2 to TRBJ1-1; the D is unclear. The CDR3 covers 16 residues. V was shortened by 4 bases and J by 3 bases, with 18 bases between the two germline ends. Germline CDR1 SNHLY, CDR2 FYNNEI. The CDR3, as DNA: TGTGCCAGCAGTGCTCGTGGGCGCAGGAGGGACACTGAAGCTTTCTTT. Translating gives CASSARGRRRDTEAFF.

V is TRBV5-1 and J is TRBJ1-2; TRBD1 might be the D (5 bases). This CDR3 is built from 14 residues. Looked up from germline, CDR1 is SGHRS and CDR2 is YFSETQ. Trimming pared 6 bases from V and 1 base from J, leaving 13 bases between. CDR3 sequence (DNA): TGCGCCAGCACCCCCTGGGGGGATAACTATGGCTACACCTTC. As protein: CASTPWGDNYGYTF.

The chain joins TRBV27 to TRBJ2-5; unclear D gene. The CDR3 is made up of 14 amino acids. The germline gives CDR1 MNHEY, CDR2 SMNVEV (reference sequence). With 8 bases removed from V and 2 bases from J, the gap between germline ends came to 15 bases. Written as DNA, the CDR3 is TGTGCCAGCCGCCCTGTAACGCGACAAGAGACCCAGTACTTC. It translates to CASRPVTRQETQYF.

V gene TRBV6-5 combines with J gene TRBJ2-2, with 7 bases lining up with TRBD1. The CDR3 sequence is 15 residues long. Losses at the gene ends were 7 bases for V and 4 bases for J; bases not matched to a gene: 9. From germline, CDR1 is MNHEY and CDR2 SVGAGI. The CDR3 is CASTLDRARTGELFF. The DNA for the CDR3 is TGTGCCAGCACCCTCGACAGGGCGCGCACCGGGGAGCTGTTTTTT.

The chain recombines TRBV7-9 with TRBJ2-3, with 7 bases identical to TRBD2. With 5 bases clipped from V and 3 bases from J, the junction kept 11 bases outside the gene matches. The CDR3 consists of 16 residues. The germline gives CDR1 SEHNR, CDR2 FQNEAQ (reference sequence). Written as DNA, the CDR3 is TGTGCCAGCAGCCACCTCTGGCGGGGGTCGACAGATACGCAGTATTTT. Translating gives CASSHLWRGSTDTQYF.

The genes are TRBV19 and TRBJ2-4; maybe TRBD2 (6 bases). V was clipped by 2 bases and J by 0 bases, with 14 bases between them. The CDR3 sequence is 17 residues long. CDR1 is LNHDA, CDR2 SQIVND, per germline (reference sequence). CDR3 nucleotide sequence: TGTGCCAGTAGTATACACGGAGGGTCCGGAGCCAAAAACATTCAGTACTTC. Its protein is CASSIHGGSGAKNIQYF.

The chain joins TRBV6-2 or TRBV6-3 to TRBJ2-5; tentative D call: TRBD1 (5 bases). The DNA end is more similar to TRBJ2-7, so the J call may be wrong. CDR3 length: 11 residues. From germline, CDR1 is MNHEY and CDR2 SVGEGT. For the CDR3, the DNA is TGTGCCAGCAGCGACAGATACGAGCAGTACTTC. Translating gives CASSDRYEQYF.

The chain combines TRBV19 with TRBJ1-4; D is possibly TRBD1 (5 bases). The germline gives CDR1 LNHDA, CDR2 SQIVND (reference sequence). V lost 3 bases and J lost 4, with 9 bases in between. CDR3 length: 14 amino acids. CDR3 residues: CASSIGQGNEKLFF. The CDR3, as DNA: TGTGCCAGTAGTATTGGCCAGGGTAATGAAAAACTGTTTTTT.